The 7 T cell receptor beta chains presented below share a single source sample, sequenced in a study of blood T cell repertoires in COVID-19. The assay was immunoSEQ multiplex PCR, and TCRdb's table has in-frame clones only and misses some. This sample yields some 310,000 clones, of which roughly 88% are seen a single time; approximately 2.9% belongs to the top ten. The sample consisted of peripheral blood. The origin of the receptors is a woman younger than 45 with COVID-19, enrolled during active disease.

The chain joins TRBV5-4 to TRBJ2-7; TRBD2 matches at 9 bases. The CDR3 has 15 residues. The germline V gene has CDR1 SGHNT and CDR2 YYREEE (reference sequence). Trimming took 0 bases from V and 5 from J; bases not matched to a gene: 6. The CDR3: CASSLDRGRVNEQYF. The CDR3 bases are TGTGCCAGCAGCTTGGACCGCGGGAGGGTGAACGAGCAGTACTTC.

The chain links TRBV30 to TRBJ1-6; no firm D call. Germline loops: CDR1 GTSNPN, CDR2 SVGIG (reference sequence). Trimming left V 0 bases short and J 11 bases short, with 11 bases between. The length of the CDR3 is 13 residues. The CDR3 coding sequence is TGTGCCTGGAGTGTTGACCGGGTGGCACCCCTCCACTTT. It specifies CAWSVDRVAPLHF.

CDR3 residues: CASSIVSGGVSYEQYF. Written as DNA, the CDR3 is TGTGCCAGTAGTATAGTGAGCGGAGGGGTCTCCTACGAGCAGTACTTC. The genes are TRBV19 and TRBJ2-7, with TRBD2 as a possible D gene (6 bases). V was shortened by 1 base and J by 0 bases, with 13 bases between the two germline ends. CDR1 is LNHDA and CDR2 is SQIVND in the germline V gene (reference sequence). This CDR3 is 16 amino acids long.

This chain uses TRBV6-1 with TRBJ2-7; a possible D gene is TRBD1 (5 bases). V dropped 8 bases and J dropped 4 bases, with 15 bases sitting between them. Looked up from germline, CDR1 is MNHNS and CDR2 is SASEGT. The CDR3 is 13 residues long. In DNA form, the CDR3 reads TGTGCCAGCTCCACTACCCAGGGTTACGAGCAGTACTTC. Translation gives CASSTTQGYEQYF.

The J gene is TRBJ1-5, the V gene TRBV10-2; 11 bases map to TRBD1. J gave up 1 base and V 4 bases, and 3 bases lay outside the gene matches. Germline CDR1 is WSHSY and CDR2 is SAAADI. The CDR3 spans 16 residues. The CDR3 reads CASSVGDRGSNQPQHF. The CDR3 DNA is TGCGCCAGCAGTGTGGGGGACAGGGGGAGCAATCAGCCCCAGCATTTT.

This clone was picked up one time. This chain uses TRBV30 with TRBJ1-4, with D possibly being TRBD1 (5 bases). V was shortened by 3 bases and J by 11 bases, with 10 bases between the two germline ends. Germline V gene sequence: CDR1 GTSNPN, CDR2 SVGIG (reference sequence). This CDR3 contains 11 residues. In nucleotides, the CDR3 is TGTGCCTGGAGGGATCGGGGGAAACTGTTTTTT. Translating gives CAWRDRGKLFF.

This clone was observed once. The V gene is TRBV7-7, the J gene TRBJ2-1, with a tentative D call TRBD1 (6 bases). Trimming pared 4 bases from V and 6 bases from J, leaving 13 bases between. The CDR3 has 14 amino acids. Germline CDR1 and CDR2: SSHAT and FNYEAQ (reference sequence). The CDR3: CASSSDRLSNEQFF. The CDR3 DNA reads as TGTGCCAGCAGCTCGGACAGACTCTCCAATGAGCAGTTCTTC. Together with reference TRBV7-7 and TRBJ2-1, the CDR3 gives the full variable domain: GAGVSQSPRYKVTKRGQDVTLRCDPISSHATLYWYQQALGQGPEFLTYFNYEAQPDKSGLPSDRFSAERPEGSISTLTIQRTEQRDSAMYRCASSSDRLSNEQFFGPGTRLTVL.